Below, one T cell receptor (beta chain) is given with its context. Losses at the gene ends were 4 bases for V and 4 bases for J; bases not matched to a gene: 6. CDR3 length: 15 residues. CDR1 is SGHRS and CDR2 is YFSETQ in the germline V gene. These data belong to a study of blood T cell repertoires in COVID-19. Study details: The cDNA or gDNA used as material had been derived from T cells, B-cell-depleted T cells, or PBMCs.

The assay was immunoSEQ multiplex PCR, and TCRdb's table has in-frame clones only and misses some. Among almost 400,000 clones listed, around 87% were seen once. This sequence originates from a woman aged 25 to 39 with acute COVID-19. The chain carries TRBV5-1 and TRBJ2-2; 8 bases are a match to TRBD2. Sequenced input: PBMCs or T cells enriched from blood (not recorded which). The CDR3 here is CASSAGLATTGELFF. The CDR3 bases are TGCGCCAGCAGCGCCGGACTAGCTACCACCGGGGAGCTGTTTTTT.